The clone carrying this T cell receptor (beta chain) was observed a handful of times. Its antigen is as yet unknown. Semi-nested PCR with reverse primers in the TRAC or TRBC constant regions amplified each chain separately. First-strand cDNA was made from about 3.2 to 490 ng RNA. TCRdb re-analysed the 5' RACE reads in MiXCR, keeping a single row per CDR3 protein. Of over 7,000 distinct CDR3 sequences listed, under 30% are singletons. The CDR3 totals 15 residues. Germline loops: CDR1 LGHNA, CDR2 YSLEER. V was pared by 1 base and J by 3 bases, with 5 bases of the junction left unmatched. The data are from a study of T cells generated in artificial thymic organoids. General study results and limits: Organoid-derived CD8 single positive T cells showed physiological TCR clonotype diversity.

Human HSPCs were combined with MS5 stroma expressing human DLL1. Organoids were seeded with FACS-purified CD34+CD3- stem and progenitor cells depleted of residual T cells. Total RNA came from roughly 40,000 to 200,000 sorted cells. This chain connects TRBV4-3 to TRBJ1-2, with 7 bases fitting TRBD1. Sequencing was carried out using naive CD8+ T cells grown in artificial thymic organoids from cord blood stem and progenitor cells. Subset in this sample: CD3+TCRalphabeta+CD8SP T cells; for blood, CD45RO-CCR7+ naive CD8+ T cells. This TCR was recovered from a human donor who gave cord blood stem cells for thymic organoid culture, a cardiac surgery patient who gave postnatal thymus, or a blood donor (not recorded which). CDR3 DNA: TGCGCCAGCAGCCAAGTACAGGGGAGAGACTATGGCTACACCTTC. Protein product: CASSQVQGRDYGYTF.